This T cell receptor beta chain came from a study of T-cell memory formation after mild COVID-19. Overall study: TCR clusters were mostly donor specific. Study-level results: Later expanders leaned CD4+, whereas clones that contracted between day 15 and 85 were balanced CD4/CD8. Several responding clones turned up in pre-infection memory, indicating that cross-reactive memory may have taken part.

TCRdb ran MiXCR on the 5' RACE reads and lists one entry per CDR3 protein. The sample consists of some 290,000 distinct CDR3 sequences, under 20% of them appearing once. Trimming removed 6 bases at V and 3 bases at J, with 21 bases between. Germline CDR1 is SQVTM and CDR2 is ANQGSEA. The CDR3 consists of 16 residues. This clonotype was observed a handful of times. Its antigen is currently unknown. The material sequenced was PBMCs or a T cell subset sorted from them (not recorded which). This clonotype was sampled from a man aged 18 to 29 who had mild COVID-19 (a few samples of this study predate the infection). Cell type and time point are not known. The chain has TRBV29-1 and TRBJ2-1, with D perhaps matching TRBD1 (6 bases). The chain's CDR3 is CSVPRDKTRYYNEQFF. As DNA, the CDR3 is TGCAGCGTCCCCCGGGACAAAACGCGATACTACAATGAGCAGTTCTTC.